One and the same sample provided the 10 T cell receptor beta chains below, sequenced in a study of OX40 agonist ivuxolimab in advanced cancers. TCRdb's copy holds only in-frame clones and misses some; the assay was immunoSEQ multiplex PCR. The sample lists more than 35,000 clones; approximately 84% were seen once. The source was CD4+ or CD8+ T cells sorted from blood, collected in a trial of the OX40 agonist ivuxolimab. Receptors were obtained from an adult with an advanced solid tumor such as melanoma, head and neck, liver or kidney cancer.

V and J are TRBV18 and TRBJ1-5; the D is unclear. This CDR3 contains 15 residues. V lost 6 bases and J 2 bases, leaving 14 bases between the germline ends. Germline V gene lookup returns CDR1 KGHSH and CDR2 LQKENI. The CDR3 loop reads CASSGEGWGNQPQHF. The CDR3 nucleotides are TGTGCCAGCTCCGGGGAAGGGTGGGGCAATCAGCCCCAGCATTTT.

Only a few counts were recorded for this clone. The rearrangement links TRBV7-9 to TRBJ2-1, with D possibly matching TRBD2 (5 bases). The germline V gene encodes CDR1 SEHNR and CDR2 FQNEAQ (reference sequence). CDR3 size: 14 residues. V was clipped by 5 bases and J by 6 bases, with 14 bases between them. Written as DNA, the CDR3 is TGTGCCAGCAGCGGACTTTTTCCGGGCAATGAGCAGTTCTTC. This sequence encodes CASSGLFPGNEQFF.

The chain links TRBV2 to TRBJ1-1, with a tentative D call TRBD1 (5 bases). The ends were cut back, 3 bases at V and 4 bases at J, with 12 bases in the middle. Germline V gene data show CDR1 as SNHLY and CDR2 as FYNNEI. The CDR3 spans 14 residues. The CDR3 is CASSDLRVGTEAFF. The CDR3 DNA is TGTGCCAGCAGTGATCTCAGGGTGGGCACTGAAGCTTTCTTT.

The chain carries TRBV2 and TRBJ2-5, with D uncertain. Trimming shortened V by 9 bases and J by 1 base, and 6 bases separated the two germline ends. Germline V lookup: CDR1 SNHLY, CDR2 FYNNEI. The CDR3 has 11 residues. The CDR3 here is CASELQETQYF. Here the CDR3 DNA reads TGTGCCAGTGAGCTCCAAGAGACCCAGTACTTC.

This clone has only a few counts. This chain links TRBV6-6 with TRBJ1-2; unclear D gene. This CDR3 comprises 12 residues. Between the trimmed V and J ends, which lost 7 bases and 6 bases, there was a span of 12 bases. The germline V gene encodes CDR1 MNHNY and CDR2 SVGAGI (reference sequence). The CDR3 sequence: CASNYSSHGYTF. CDR3 nucleotide sequence: TGTGCCAGCAACTATAGCTCCCATGGCTACACCTTC.

V and J are TRBV7-8 and TRBJ1-2, with TRBD1 matching 7 bases. Germline-derived CDR1 and CDR2 are SGHVS and FQNEAQ. CDR3 size: 15 residues. J gave up 4 bases and V 1 base, and 6 bases lay outside the gene matches. For the CDR3, the DNA is TGTGCCAGCAGCTTAGAAGCAGGGGGTGGCTATGGCTACACCTTC. Protein: CASSLEAGGGYGYTF.

This sequence joins TRBV30 and TRBJ2-1, with 7 bases that match TRBD2. Per the germline V gene, CDR1 is GTSNPN and CDR2 is SVGIG (reference sequence). The CDR3 sequence is 13 residues long. The V and J ends lost 5 bases and 5 bases, in that order; junction bases with no gene match: 6. This CDR3 is CAWLLAEDNEQFF. CDR3 in DNA: TGTGCCTGGTTGCTAGCGGAGGACAATGAGCAGTTCTTC. Full variable domain (missing parts from reference TRBV30 and TRBJ2-1): SQTIHQWPATLVQPVGSPLSLECTVEGTSNPNLYWYRQAAGRGLQLLFYSVGIGQISSEVPQNLSASRPQDRQFILSSKKLLLSDSGFYLCAWLLAEDNEQFFGPGTRLTVL.

The chain uses TRBV7-2 and TRBJ2-7; TRBD2 matches 9 bases. The CDR3 is 14 residues long. The trim removed 3 bases at V and 5 bases at J, leaving 5 bases unmatched. CDR1 and CDR2 (germline): SGHTA, FQGNSA. CDR3 bases: TGTGCCAGCAGCTTTGCGGGAGGGCCCGACGAGCAGTACTTC. Amino acid sequence: CASSFAGGPDEQYF.

The CDR3 DNA reads as TGTGCCAGCAGCTCCCTTCAGGGGGCAACAGATACGCAGTATTTT. It specifies CASSSLQGATDTQYF. This chain joins TRBV9 and TRBJ2-3; 8 bases fit TRBD1. This CDR3 spans 15 amino acids. Germline V gene lookup returns CDR1 SGDLS and CDR2 YYNGEE. V lost 4 bases to trimming and J lost 3 bases; unmatched junction nucleotides: 7.

This chain joins TRBV28 and TRBJ1-2; possibly TRBD1 for D (6 bases). V gave up 4 bases and J gave up 5 bases, with 17 bases separating them. The V gene's germline CDR1 is MDHEN and CDR2 SYDVKM. CDR3 length equals 15 residues. The CDR3 DNA is TGTGCCAGCAGTTCCTCGGGCCAAGGGACATATGGCTACACCTTC. It codes for CASSSSGQGTYGYTF.